This T cell receptor beta chain was observed in a study of blood T cell repertoires in COVID-19. Study context: Material from acute and convalescent COVID-19 was sourced from the United States, Italy and Spain.

The CDR3 contains 17 residues. V was clipped by 6 bases and J by 0 bases, with 15 bases between them. The germline V gene has CDR1 MNHNY and CDR2 SVGAGI (reference sequence). Sequenced by immunoSEQ multiplex PCR; TCRdb stores in-frame clones only, minus some. Of approximately 240,000 clones listed, 79% were seen once; the top ten hold under 4.5%. The sequence was obtained from a woman between 40 and 55 years old with active or convalescent COVID-19. The genes are TRBV6-6 and TRBJ2-6; D is tentatively TRBD1 or TRBD2 (7 bases each). Sequencing used peripheral blood. CDR3 sequence reads: CASRRQGGGSGANVLTF. In DNA, the CDR3 is TGTGCCAGCAGGCGACAGGGAGGGGGCTCTGGGGCCAACGTCCTGACTTTC.